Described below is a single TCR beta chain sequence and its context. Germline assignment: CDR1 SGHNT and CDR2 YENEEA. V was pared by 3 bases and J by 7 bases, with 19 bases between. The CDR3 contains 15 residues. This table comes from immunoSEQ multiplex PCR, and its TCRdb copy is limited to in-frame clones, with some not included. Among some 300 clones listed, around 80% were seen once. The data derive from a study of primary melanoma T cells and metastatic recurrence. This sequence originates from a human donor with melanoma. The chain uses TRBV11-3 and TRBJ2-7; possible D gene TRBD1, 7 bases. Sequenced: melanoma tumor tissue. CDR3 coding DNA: TGTGCCAGCAGCTTTGGCGGCAGGGGGGTGCGGGAGCAGTACTTC. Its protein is CASSFGGRGVREQYF.